The T cell receptor beta chain under discussion was sequenced for a study of T cell responses to AZD1222 COVID-19 vaccine. Findings and caveats of the study: Within unmutated variant regions lay the reported targets of nearly half of spike-specific TCRs. Clonal diversity may have been underestimated, and the donors were mostly white British, with more females than males. It was only after the peak T cell response that any repertoires were sampled. The breadth and depth of Spike-specific TCRs increased once two AZD1222 doses had been given.

As regards this clone: What it recognizes is unknown.

Profiling relied on immunoSEQ multiplex PCR, and the TCRdb table lists in-frame clones only, not all of them. The data hold about 140,000 clones, with approximately 95% observed a single time. Germline CDR1 and CDR2: SGHTA and FQGNSA. The CDR3 has 14 residues. Trimming took 6 bases from V and 2 from J, leaving 13 bases between them. The source material was peripheral blood, sampled on day 0 of MenACWY control vaccination. The sequence was obtained from an adult in good health. This chain connects TRBV7-2 to TRBJ1-2; possible D gene TRBD1, 5 bases. The CDR3 DNA sequence: TGTGCCAGCAGACGGGACCGGACAAACTATGGCTACACCTTC. This codes for CASRRDRTNYGYTF.